This TCR beta chain derives from a study of blood T cell repertoires in COVID-19. Study in general: The cDNA or gDNA used as material had been derived from T cells, B-cell-depleted T cells, or PBMCs.

The V segment lost 2 bases and the J segment 2 bases; nucleotides outside the gene matches: 2. In germline, CDR1 is SGHRS, CDR2 YFSETQ. The CDR3 covers 14 residues. The repertoire was sequenced with immunoSEQ multiplex PCR; TCRdb's copy has only in-frame clones and lacks some. The table has about 190,000 clones, about nine tenths seen once; the top ten hold about 7%. Sequenced input: peripheral blood. The TCR sequence derives from a middle-aged man with acute or convalescent COVID-19. The chain joins TRBV5-1 to TRBJ1-2; 8 bases fit TRBD1. CDR3 DNA sequence: TGCGCCAGCAGCTTTGGACAGGGCAACTATGGCTACACCTTC. Translating it yields CASSFGQGNYGYTF. The whole variable domain, remainder taken from reference TRBV5-1 and TRBJ1-2, is KAGVTQTPRYLIKTRGQQVTLSCSPISGHRSVSWYQQTPGQGLQFLFEYFSETQRNKGNFPGRFSGRQFSNSRSEMNVSTLELGDSALYLCASSFGQGNYGYTFGSGTRLTVV.